The rows below give T cell receptor beta chains drawn from one sample of a study of memory CD4+ T cells and cytomegalovirus serostatus. Profiled with immunoSEQ multiplex PCR; TCRdb holds only in-frame clones, not every one. This sample carries some 53,000 clones, around four fifths of them seen once, and the ten largest clones take 0.77%. What was sequenced was memory CD4+ T cells from blood. The source is an adult in good health and CMV-seronegative. CDR3s include the opening cysteine and the closing phenylalanine or tryptophan. D genes are given only for firm matches. Size is omitted from some rows. Given values are once, few, many or a class for expanded clones.

D gene,J gene,V gene,clone size,CDR3 length,CDR3 DNA,CDR3 protein
NA,TRBJ1-1,TRBV6-5,NA,14,TGTGCCAGCAGCCGTTCTGGGGGTCACACTGAAGCTTTCTTT,CASSRSGGHTEAFF
TRBD2,TRBJ2-4,TRBV7-9,NA,15,TGTGCCAGCAGCTTAGAGGGCAGGGAGGGTTACATTCAGTACTTC,CASSLEGREGYIQYF
TRBD1,TRBJ1-5,TRBV7-2,few,14,TGTGCCAGCAGCTCACAGGGGGCAGGACAGCCCCAGCATTTT,CASSSQGAGQPQHF
NA,TRBJ1-2,TRBV5-6,NA,12,TGTGCCAGCAGCTTAAAGGGGTATGGCTACACCTTC,CASSLKGYGYTF
NA,TRBJ2-7,TRBV18,NA,13,TGTGCCAGCTTCACCGTCGAGGGGCACGAGCAGTACTTC,CASFTVEGHEQYF
NA,TRBJ2-2,TRBV19,NA,16,TGTGCCAGTAGTATAGAAGGGGTACCGAACACCGGGGAGCTGTTTTTT,CASSIEGVPNTGELFF
NA,TRBJ1-1,TRBV9,few,17,TGTGCCAGCAGCGTAGTTGAGAGGACAGCTCTGAACACTGAAGCTTTCTTT,CASSVVERTALNTEAFF
NA,TRBJ2-2,TRBV28,NA,12,TGTGCCAGCAGTTTGAATACCGGGGAGCTGTTTTTT,CASSLNTGELFF
TRBD1,TRBJ2-3,TRBV30,NA,12,TGTGCCGGGACAGGGGGCGCAGATACGCAGTATTTT,CAGTGGADTQYF
NA,TRBJ1-1,TRBV6-5,NA,15,TGTGCCAGCAGTTATTTACAGGTTCAAAAGACTGAAGCTTTCTTT,CASSYLQVQKTEAFF
TRBD1,TRBJ1-1,TRBV5-6,NA,16,TGTGCCAGCAGCGCCCGGACAGGACCCATGAACACTGAAGCTTTCTTT,CASSARTGPMNTEAFF
NA,TRBJ1-1,TRBV11-1,NA,12,TGTGCCAGCGGCAGGGCAAACACTGAAGCTTTCTTT,CASGRANTEAFF
NA,TRBJ1-2,TRBV29-1,NA,15,TGCAGCGTTGGGACGAATGAGGGTTTGAACTATGGCTACACCTTC,CSVGTNEGLNYGYTF
NA,TRBJ1-4,TRBV18,once,18,TGTGCCAGCTCCCGCGATCTTATTCCGGGACGGAATAATGAAAAACTGTTTTTT,CASSRDLIPGRNNEKLFF
NA,TRBJ2-7,TRBV6-5,NA,14,TGTGCCAGCAGTTACCCCGGACTATCCAGCGAGCAGTACTTC,CASSYPGLSSEQYF
NA,TRBJ1-2,TRBV11-2,NA,11,TGTGCCAGCAGCCCCGGATTTTACTACACCTTC,CASSPGFYYTF
NA,TRBJ2-2,TRBV28,once,14,TGTGCCAGCAGTTTCACCAGGAACACCGGGGAGCTGTTTTTT,CASSFTRNTGELFF
NA,TRBJ2-7,TRBV7-6,NA,15,TGTGCCAGCAGCGTAGAAGAGGGGAGCTCCTACGAGCAGTACTTC,CASSVEEGSSYEQYF
TRBD2,TRBJ2-1,TRBV4-3,NA,16,TGCGCCAGCAGCCAAGGAGCTAGCGGGGTATACAATGAGCAGTTCTTC,CASSQGASGVYNEQFF
NA,TRBJ1-2,TRBV6-5,few,15,TGTGCCAGCAGCAGAACAGGGCAGCCTAACTATGGCTACACCTTC,CASSRTGQPNYGYTF
NA,TRBJ1-2,TRBV29-1,NA,11,TGCAGCGTTGCCTCTAACTATGGCTACACCTTC,CSVASNYGYTF
NA,TRBJ2-7,TRBV19,NA,14,TGTGCCAGTAGTATGACGGGACGGAACTACGAGCAGTACTTC,CASSMTGRNYEQYF
TRBD1,TRBJ2-7,TRBV5-1,NA,16,TGCGCCAGCAGCCTCAGTTTGGGACAGGGGGCCTACGAGCAGTACTTC,CASSLSLGQGAYEQYF
NA,TRBJ2-2,TRBV2,NA,14,TGTGCCAGCCTACGGTTCCTTGGGACCGGGGAGCTGTTTTTT,CASLRFLGTGELFF
NA,TRBJ2-5,TRBV18,NA,12,TGTGCCAGCTCACCACCGTGGGAGACCCAGTACTTC,CASSPPWETQYF
NA,TRBJ2-4,TRBV28,NA,14,TGTGCCAGCAGTTTGTTGGGGGCCGGGAACATTCAGTACTTC,CASSLLGAGNIQYF
NA,TRBJ1-2,TRBV6-6,NA,15,TGTGCCAGCAGTTACTCGATCGCAGGGGTTGATGGCTACACCTTC,CASSYSIAGVDGYTF
TRBD1,TRBJ2-2,TRBV5-6,NA,15,TGTGCCAGCAGCTTGCAGGGGGCTACAACCGGGGAGCTGTTTTTT,CASSLQGATTGELFF
NA,TRBJ1-2,TRBV5-5,NA,15,TGTGCCAGCAGCTTAGTGTCGACCTCCGGAGATGGCTACACCTTC,CASSLVSTSGDGYTF
NA,TRBJ1-2,TRBV2,NA,12,TGTGCCAGCAGTGGTACAGACTATGGCTACACCTTC,CASSGTDYGYTF
NA,TRBJ1-2,TRBV27,NA,16,TGTGCCAGCAGTCCCAGGGGCAGCGCCCTTAACTATGGCTACACCTTC,CASSPRGSALNYGYTF
NA,TRBJ1-3,TRBV7-6,once,13,TGTGCCAGCAGCCCGGTCGCCCGAAACACCATATATTTT,CASSPVARNTIYF
NA,TRBJ2-5,TRBV5-6,NA,12,TGTGCCAGCAGCTTGGGAGGGGAGGCCCAGTACTTC,CASSLGGEAQYF
TRBD1,TRBJ1-1,TRBV19,NA,14,TGTGCCAGTAAGACTCAGACAGGGGCCCTGAAGGCTTTCTTT,CASKTQTGALKAFF
NA,TRBJ2-7,TRBV30,NA,12,TGTGCCTCCACAATATCAGGGGTCGAGCAGTACTTC,CASTISGVEQYF
NA,TRBJ1-2,TRBV19,NA,16,TGTGCCAGTAGTACCCCCCGTGGAGGGCCGGGGTATGGCTACACCTTC,CASSTPRGGPGYGYTF
NA,TRBJ2-7,TRBV30,few,14,TGTGCCTGGGGTGCACAGGACACCTTATACGAGCAGTACTTC,CAWGAQDTLYEQYF
TRBD2,TRBJ2-1,TRBV5-1,NA,19,TGCGCCAGCAGCTTGGGACCCACTAGCGGGGGAGTGCTTTACAATGAGCAGTTCTTC,CASSLGPTSGGVLYNEQFF
TRBD2,TRBJ2-1,TRBV27,NA,16,TGTGCCAGCAGTCTGGCGGGAGGACAGATCAGAAATGAGCAGTTCTTC,CASSLAGGQIRNEQFF
TRBD1,TRBJ2-5,TRBV2,once,15,TGTGCCAGCAGTGAGAACAGGGGGCAGGCTTCCACCCAGTACTTC,CASSENRGQASTQYF
NA,TRBJ2-5,TRBV2,NA,16,TGTGCCAGCAGTGAACAGGGCAGGGGCGGTGGCGAGACCCAGTACTTC,CASSEQGRGGGETQYF
NA,TRBJ2-3,TRBV5-4,once,11,TGTGCCAGCAGCCGGAGGGATACGCAGTATTTT,CASSRRDTQYF
NA,TRBJ1-1,TRBV25-1,NA,15,TGTGCCAGCAGCCCGCCCTGGACAGAGAGCACTGAAGCTTTCTTT,CASSPPWTESTEAFF
TRBD1,TRBJ2-5,TRBV5-1,NA,13,TGCGCCAGCAGCAGACAGGGAAAAGAGACCCAGTACTTC,CASSRQGKETQYF
NA,TRBJ2-2,TRBV7-6,NA,16,TGTGCCAGCAGCCCCCGGACGGGGACTTCCTCCGGGGAGCTGTTTTTT,CASSPRTGTSSGELFF
TRBD1,TRBJ2-7,TRBV18,NA,12,TGTGCCAGCTCACCACTCATGCAGGGGGCCTACTTC,CASSPLMQGAYF
NA,TRBJ1-5,TRBV2,NA,15,TGTGCCGGCGGGGGTGCCGCAGGAGAGAATCAGCCCCAGCATTTT,CAGGGAAGENQPQHF
NA,TRBJ1-2,TRBV4-3,few,15,TGCGCCAGCAGCCAAGAGGAGAGGGGCGGATATGGCTACACCTTC,CASSQEERGGYGYTF
TRBD1,TRBJ1-2,TRBV7-9,NA,15,TGTGCCAGCAGCTCTCCGACAGGGGTGCCCTATGGCTACACCTTC,CASSSPTGVPYGYTF
NA,TRBJ1-1,TRBV28,NA,15,TGTGCCAGCAGTCCAGGGTCCAATGTTGCCACTGAAGCTTTCTTT,CASSPGSNVATEAFF
TRBD1,TRBJ1-1,TRBV11-2,NA,13,TGTGCCAGCAGCTTAGCGACAGGGTCGAAAGCTTTCTTT,CASSLATGSKAFF
NA,TRBJ2-5,TRBV2,NA,14,TGTGCCAGCAGTGCCCCGGGACTCCAAGAGACCCAGTACTTC,CASSAPGLQETQYF
NA,TRBJ2-5,TRBV2,NA,12,TGTGCCAGCAGTGCAAGGGAAGAGACCCAGTACTTC,CASSAREETQYF
NA,TRBJ2-7,TRBV7-6,NA,14,TGTGCCAGCAGCTTGGCCGGGATTGGGGACGAGCAGTACTTC,CASSLAGIGDEQYF